This is a list of T cell receptor beta chains from one sample in a study of beta chain features in type 1 diabetes. Assay: immunoSEQ multiplex PCR; the TCRdb copy retains only in-frame clones and omits some. The profile shows almost 350,000 clones, roughly 8% of them singletons. The sequencing sample was made of central memory CD4+ T cells from blood. The receptors stem from a woman between 18 and 30 years old in good health. Each CDR3 is given with its conserved first and last residue. Fields, in order: clone size, D gene, J gene, V gene, CDR3 protein, CDR3 DNA. A D gene is named only where the DNA matches it firmly. For some rows the clone size is stated as once, few or many, or as a class when expanded; others skip it.

clone size: NA; D gene: NA; J gene: TRBJ2-5; V gene: TRBV25-1; CDR3 protein: CASSERRTATIQETQYF; CDR3 DNA: TGTGCCAGCAGTGAACGACGGACAGCAACAATCCAAGAGACCCAGTACTTC
clone size: few; D gene: TRBD1; J gene: TRBJ2-3; V gene: TRBV19; CDR3 protein: CASSDRGSDTQYF; CDR3 DNA: TGTGCCAGTAGCGACAGGGGGTCAGATACGCAGTATTTT
clone size: few; D gene: TRBD2; J gene: TRBJ2-2; V gene: TRBV25-1; CDR3 protein: CASNPAGGSGELFF; CDR3 DNA: TGTGCCAGCAACCCAGCGGGAGGGAGCGGGGAGCTGTTTTTT
clone size: few; D gene: NA; J gene: TRBJ1-1; V gene: TRBV9; CDR3 protein: CASSSQGHRGTEAFF; CDR3 DNA: TGTGCCAGCAGCTCTCAGGGCCACCGGGGCACTGAAGCTTTCTTT
clone size: few; D gene: TRBD1; J gene: TRBJ2-5; V gene: TRBV7-9; CDR3 protein: CASSLGSQGAGETQYF; CDR3 DNA: TGTGCCAGCAGCTTAGGTTCGCAGGGGGCAGGAGAGACCCAGTACTTC
clone size: few; D gene: NA; J gene: TRBJ2-3; V gene: TRBV7-9; CDR3 protein: CASSHRADTQYF; CDR3 DNA: TGTGCCAGCAGCCACAGAGCAGATACGCAGTATTTT
clone size: NA; D gene: TRBD1; J gene: TRBJ1-4; V gene: TRBV14; CDR3 protein: CASSPNRGRNEKLFF; CDR3 DNA: TGTGCCAGCAGCCCTAACAGGGGCCGTAATGAAAAACTGTTTTTT
clone size: NA; D gene: TRBD2; J gene: TRBJ2-1; V gene: TRBV5-6; CDR3 protein: CASSLEVLAGGSEQFF; CDR3 DNA: TGTGCCAGCAGCCTGGAGGTTCTAGCGGGAGGAAGCGAGCAGTTCTTC
clone size: few; D gene: NA; J gene: TRBJ1-4; V gene: TRBV6-5; CDR3 protein: CASTPSAGEEKLFF; CDR3 DNA: TGTGCCAGCACTCCATCGGCGGGAGAGGAAAAACTGTTTTTT
clone size: many; D gene: NA; J gene: TRBJ2-3; V gene: TRBV7-9; CDR3 protein: CASSFITGRTDTQYF; CDR3 DNA: TGTGCCAGCAGCTTTATAACAGGGAGAACAGATACGCAGTATTTT
clone size: few; D gene: NA; J gene: TRBJ2-5; V gene: TRBV28; CDR3 protein: CASSLFPMRAQETQYF; CDR3 DNA: TGTGCCAGCAGTTTATTCCCAATGCGGGCCCAAGAGACCCAGTACTTC
clone size: many; D gene: NA; J gene: TRBJ2-7; V gene: TRBV18; CDR3 protein: CASSPRREPGEWQYF; CDR3 DNA: TGTGCCAGCTCACCACGCCGGGAGCCCGGTGAATGGCAGTACTTC
clone size: NA; D gene: NA; J gene: TRBJ2-1; V gene: TRBV7-2; CDR3 protein: CASSLSGGGTGFEQFF; CDR3 DNA: TGTGCCAGCAGCTTAAGCGGGGGCGGGACAGGGTTTGAGCAGTTCTTC
clone size: few; D gene: NA; J gene: TRBJ1-3; V gene: TRBV28; CDR3 protein: CASSLTGQPGNTIYF; CDR3 DNA: TGTGCCAGCAGCCTCACCGGACAGCCTGGAAACACCATATATTTT
clone size: NA; D gene: NA; J gene: TRBJ2-7; V gene: TRBV7-8; CDR3 protein: CASSRMKAALHEQYF; CDR3 DNA: TGTGCCAGCAGCCGAATGAAGGCTGCCCTCCACGAGCAGTACTTC
clone size: NA; D gene: NA; J gene: TRBJ1-5; V gene: TRBV6-5; CDR3 protein: CASHNGVQPQHF; CDR3 DNA: TGTGCCAGTCATAACGGGGTTCAGCCCCAGCATTTT
clone size: NA; D gene: NA; J gene: TRBJ2-6; V gene: TRBV5-1; CDR3 protein: CASSFSRTGANVLTF; CDR3 DNA: TGCGCCAGCAGCTTTTCTCGTACTGGGGCCAACGTCCTGACTTTC
clone size: many; D gene: NA; J gene: TRBJ1-1; V gene: TRBV10-3; CDR3 protein: CAISQDKNTEAFF; CDR3 DNA: TGTGCCATCAGTCAGGATAAGAACACTGAAGCTTTCTTT
clone size: few; D gene: TRBD1; J gene: TRBJ2-3; V gene: TRBV7-2; CDR3 protein: CASSFWGQGTDTQYF; CDR3 DNA: TGTGCCAGCAGCTTCTGGGGACAGGGTACAGATACGCAGTATTTT
clone size: NA; D gene: TRBD1; J gene: TRBJ2-7; V gene: TRBV10-3; CDR3 protein: CAIRRGGQSYEQYF; CDR3 DNA: TGTGCCATCAGGAGAGGGGGCCAATCCTACGAGCAGTACTTC
clone size: few; D gene: NA; J gene: TRBJ2-1; V gene: TRBV5-6; CDR3 protein: CASSRGWNEQFF; CDR3 DNA: TGTGCCAGCAGCCGAGGGTGGAATGAGCAGTTCTTC
clone size: few; D gene: NA; J gene: TRBJ2-5; V gene: TRBV20-1; CDR3 protein: CSAKPEETQYF; CDR3 DNA: TGCAGTGCGAAACCAGAAGAGACCCAGTACTTC
clone size: few; D gene: TRBD1; J gene: TRBJ2-5; V gene: TRBV27; CDR3 protein: CASRKTGVVETQYF; CDR3 DNA: TGTGCCAGCAGAAAGACAGGGGTGGTAGAGACCCAGTACTTC
clone size: NA; D gene: NA; J gene: TRBJ1-1; V gene: TRBV2; CDR3 protein: CASKGVGGADTEAFF; CDR3 DNA: TGTGCCAGCAAGGGGGTGGGGGGCGCGGACACTGAAGCTTTCTTT
clone size: NA; D gene: NA; J gene: TRBJ2-1; V gene: TRBV7-9; CDR3 protein: CASSGTNNEQFF; CDR3 DNA: TGTGCCAGCAGCGGGACAAACAATGAGCAGTTCTTC
clone size: NA; D gene: NA; J gene: TRBJ2-7; V gene: TRBV28; CDR3 protein: CASTLEHSLYEQYF; CDR3 DNA: TGTGCCAGCACCCTAGAACATTCTTTATACGAGCAGTACTTC
clone size: few; D gene: NA; J gene: TRBJ2-5; V gene: TRBV18; CDR3 protein: CASSFSSQETQYF; CDR3 DNA: TGTGCCAGCTCATTCTCTAGCCAAGAGACCCAGTACTTC
clone size: NA; D gene: NA; J gene: TRBJ1-2; V gene: TRBV28; CDR3 protein: CASSLPHGQGGGYTF; CDR3 DNA: TGTGCCAGCAGTTTACCCCACGGGCAGGGAGGTGGCTACACCTTC
clone size: NA; D gene: NA; J gene: TRBJ2-7; V gene: TRBV11-2; CDR3 protein: CASSLVASLGSEQYF; CDR3 DNA: TGTGCCAGCAGCTTAGTTGCCTCCCTAGGGAGTGAGCAGTACTTC
clone size: NA; D gene: TRBD1; J gene: TRBJ1-5; V gene: TRBV5-6; CDR3 protein: CASSLTTGGLRQPQHF; CDR3 DNA: TGTGCCAGCAGCTTGACGACAGGGGGCTTGAGGCAGCCCCAGCATTTT
clone size: few; D gene: NA; J gene: TRBJ1-1; V gene: TRBV7-3; CDR3 protein: CASSLTPNTEAFF; CDR3 DNA: TGTGCCAGCAGCTTGACACCGAACACTGAAGCTTTCTTT
clone size: NA; D gene: NA; J gene: TRBJ1-1; V gene: TRBV29-1; CDR3 protein: CSVVGDTEAFF; CDR3 DNA: TGCAGCGTTGTGGGGGACACTGAAGCTTTCTTT
clone size: many; D gene: NA; J gene: TRBJ2-7; V gene: TRBV14; CDR3 protein: CASSLTSTGSTEQYF; CDR3 DNA: TGTGCCAGCAGCCTGACCTCGACGGGATCCACCGAGCAGTACTTC
clone size: few; D gene: NA; J gene: TRBJ2-7; V gene: TRBV4-3; CDR3 protein: CASSQDFRGKRYF; CDR3 DNA: TGCGCCAGCAGCCAAGATTTCAGGGGAAAGAGGTACTTC
clone size: few; D gene: TRBD2; J gene: TRBJ2-3; V gene: TRBV10-3; CDR3 protein: CAISETSGRAWDTQYF; CDR3 DNA: TGTGCCATCAGTGAGACCAGCGGGAGGGCCTGGGATACGCAGTATTTT
clone size: NA; D gene: TRBD1; J gene: TRBJ2-3; V gene: TRBV4-2; CDR3 protein: CASSLGQGFDYTQYF; CDR3 DNA: TGTGCCAGCAGCTTGGGACAGGGGTTCGACTATACGCAGTATTTT
clone size: few; D gene: TRBD2; J gene: TRBJ2-5; V gene: TRBV9; CDR3 protein: CASSSGTIQETQYF; CDR3 DNA: TGTGCCAGCAGCTCTGGGACTATCCAAGAGACCCAGTACTTC
clone size: NA; D gene: TRBD1; J gene: TRBJ1-2; V gene: TRBV25-1; CDR3 protein: CASSEDRVGYTF; CDR3 DNA: TGTGCCAGCAGTGAAGACAGGGTCGGCTACACCTTC
clone size: NA; D gene: TRBD2; J gene: TRBJ2-3; V gene: TRBV7-2; CDR3 protein: CASGKLAGDTDTQYF; CDR3 DNA: TGTGCCAGCGGAAAACTAGCGGGCGACACAGATACGCAGTATTTT